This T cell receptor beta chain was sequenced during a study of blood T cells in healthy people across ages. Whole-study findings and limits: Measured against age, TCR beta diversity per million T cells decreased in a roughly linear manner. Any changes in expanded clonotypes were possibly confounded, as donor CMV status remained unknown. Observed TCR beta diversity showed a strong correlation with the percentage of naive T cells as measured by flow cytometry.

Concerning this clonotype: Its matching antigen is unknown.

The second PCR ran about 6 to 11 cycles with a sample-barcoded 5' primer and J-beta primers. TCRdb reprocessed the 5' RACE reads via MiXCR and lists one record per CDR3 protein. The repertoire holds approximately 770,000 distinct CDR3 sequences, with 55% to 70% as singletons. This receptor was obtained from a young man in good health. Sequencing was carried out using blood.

The CDR3 reads CSAMAGRETQYF. The CDR3 nucleotides are TGCAGTGCGATGGCGGGACGAGAGACCCAGTACTTC. The chain combines TRBV20-1 with TRBJ2-5; D perhaps matches TRBD2 (6 bases). The CDR3 consists of 12 residues. V was cut by 6 bases and J by 4 bases, with 12 bases left in between. From germline, CDR1 is DFQATT and CDR2 SNEGSKA (reference sequence).